The clone carrying this TCR beta chain has only a few counts. The data were produced by immunoSEQ multiplex PCR, yet TCRdb's version contains in-frame clones alone and is incomplete. The data show 60,000 to 85,000 clones, over 75% seen once. The data derive from a study of OX40 agonist ivuxolimab in advanced cancers. CDR1 is MGHRA and CDR2 is YSYEKL in the germline V gene. This CDR3 has 14 residues. The V gene end was trimmed by 3 bases and the J gene end by 5 bases; junction bases not matched to a gene: 2. Sequencing used CD4+ or CD8+ T cells sorted from blood, obtained in a trial of the OX40 agonist ivuxolimab. This TCR came from an adult with an advanced solid tumor such as melanoma, head and neck, liver or kidney cancer. The chain employs TRBV4-1 and TRBJ1-5; 9 bases map to TRBD1. CDR3 sequence (DNA): TGCGCCAGCAGCCAGGACAGGGGCGATCAGCCCCAGCATTTT. It is translated as CASSQDRGDQPQHF.